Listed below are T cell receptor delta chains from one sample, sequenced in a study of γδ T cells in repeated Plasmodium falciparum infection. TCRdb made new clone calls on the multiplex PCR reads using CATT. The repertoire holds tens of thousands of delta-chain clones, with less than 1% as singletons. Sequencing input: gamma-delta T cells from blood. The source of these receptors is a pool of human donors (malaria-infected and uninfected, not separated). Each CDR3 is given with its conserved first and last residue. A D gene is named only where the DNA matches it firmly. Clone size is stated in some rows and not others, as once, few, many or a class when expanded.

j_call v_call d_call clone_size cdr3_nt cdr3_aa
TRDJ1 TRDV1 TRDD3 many TGTGCTCTTGGCGACTCCCCTCCTCGCTTCTGGGGGTCGTCCTCGTACACCGATAAACTCATCTTT CALGDSPPRFWGSSSYTDKLIF
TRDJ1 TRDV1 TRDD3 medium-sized TGTGCTCTTGGGGAACTGGTCCGAATACTGGGGGATACCGGGGATAAACTCATCTTT CALGELVRILGDTGDKLIF
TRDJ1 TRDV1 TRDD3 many TGTGCTCTTGGGGAACGTGTCTATTGGGGGATCCTTTCGAGCGATAAACTCATCTTT CALGERVYWGILSSDKLIF
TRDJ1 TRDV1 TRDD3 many TGTGCTCTTGGGGGACCCCAACAGCTCCAAACCTGGTACTGGGGGATACACACCGATAAACTCATCTTT CALGGPQQLQTWYWGIHTDKLIF
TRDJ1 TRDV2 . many TGTGCCTGTGACGCTCTCCAACCGTACACCGATAAACTCATCTTT CACDALQPYTDKLIF
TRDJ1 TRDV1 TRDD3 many TGTGCTCTTGGGGAACCTACCCCTTATGGCTGGGGGATACTTGGCGATAAACTCATCTTT CALGEPTPYGWGILGDKLIF
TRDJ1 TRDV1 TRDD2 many TGTGCTCTTGGGGAACCTCGACTTCCTACTCGGGGGTCATACACCGATAAACTCATCTTT CALGEPRLPTRGSYTDKLIF
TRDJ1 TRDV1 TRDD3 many TGTGCTCTTGGGATACACTGGGGGATACAATTCACCGATAAACTCATCTTT CALGIHWGIQFTDKLIF
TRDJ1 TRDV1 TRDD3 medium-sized TGTGCTCTTGGGGAACACACTTCCCTCTGGGGGATACACGCCGATAAACTCATCTTT CALGEHTSLWGIHADKLIF
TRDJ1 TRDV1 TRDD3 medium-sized TGTGCTCTTGGGGAACTAGGGTGCCCGGGGGATGGTAAACTCATCTTT CALGELGCPGDGKLIF
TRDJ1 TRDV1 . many TGTGCTCTTGGGGAACTAGTTCATACTCGCTATAAACTCATCTTT CALGELVHTRYKLIF
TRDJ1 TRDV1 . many TGTGCTCTTGGGGATCCGAGGGGACTCCGCCTTATTCCTGGGGTTTACACCGATAAGCTCATCTTT CALGDPRGLRLIPGVYTDKLIF
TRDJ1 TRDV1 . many TGTGCTCTTGGGGAAGGGGCCCTCCTACCGGGGGCTGGGGGTCTATCTTACCTCTACACCGATAAACTCATCTTT CALGEGALLPGAGGLSYLYTDKLIF
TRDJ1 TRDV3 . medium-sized TGTGCCATACGTGCTCATTCTGAATTGTGCGAAAGTGCCACCGATAAACTCATCTTT CAIRAHSELCESATDKLIF
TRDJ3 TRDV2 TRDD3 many TGTGCCTGTGACGTACTGGGGGATACCTCCTGGGACACCCGACAGATGTTTTTC CACDVLGDTSWDTRQMFF
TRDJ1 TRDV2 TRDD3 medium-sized TGTGCCTGTGACACCCTGGCCCCCTCTCCTACGGCTGGGGGATCGTACACCGATGGTCATAAACTCATCTTT CACDTLAPSPTAGGSYTDGHKLIF
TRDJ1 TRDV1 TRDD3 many TGTGCTCTTGGGGAACTCATGAGACAAACTATTAAAAAAAAAGGCGTCCTATCTGGGGGATACGAGGACCCCGATAAACTCATCTTT CALGELMRQTIKKKGVLSGGYEDPDKLIF
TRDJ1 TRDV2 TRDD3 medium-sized TGTGCCTGTGACACCGAGTTTCTGGGGGATGTAAATAAACTCATCTTT CACDTEFLGDVNKLIF
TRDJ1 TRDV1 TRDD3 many TGTGCTCTTGGCCTCAGTACTGGGGGATTTGTCGGTCACACCGATAAACTCATCTTT CALGLSTGGFVGHTDKLIF
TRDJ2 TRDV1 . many TGTGCTCTTGGGGATGAGCCTTCCTACCGGTGGTGGGGGATAGGCCCTACAGCACAACTCTTCTTT CALGDEPSYRWWGIGPTAQLFF
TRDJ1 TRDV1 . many TGTGCTCTTGGGAACGGGACGTATAAACTCATCTTT CALGNGTYKLIF
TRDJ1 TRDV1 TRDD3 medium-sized TGTGCTCTTGGGGACCTACGGCCTTCCCGAACCTACTGGGGGTCTCCCCGCGTGAACACCGATAAACTCATCTTT CALGDLRPSRTYWGSPRVNTDKLIF
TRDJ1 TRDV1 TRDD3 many TGTGCTCTTGGGGAACGGTTAGTACTGGGGGATAGGTACACCGATAAACTCATCTTT CALGERLVLGDRYTDKLIF
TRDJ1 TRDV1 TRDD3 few TGTGCTCTTGGGACTCCAATACCCGGGCACTCCCGCACTACCCACTCCCGAGATTGGGGGATACCCCTGATTCGTTACACCGATAAACTCATCTTT CALGTPIPGHSRTTHSRDWGIPLIRYTDKLIF
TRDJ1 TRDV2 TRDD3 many TGTGCCTGTGACACCCTGGGGGTCGGTCACACCGATAAACTCATCTTT CACDTLGVGHTDKLIF
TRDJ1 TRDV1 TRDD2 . TGTGCTCTTGGGGAATCAGCTTCCTACCCTGTACCACCCTACCGCGGCACCGATAAACTCATCTTT CALGESASYPVPPYRGTDKLIF
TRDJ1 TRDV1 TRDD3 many TGTGCTCTTGGGGAACTCCTCCTTACGGTGTACTGGGGGACCCAATTTACCGATAAACTCATCTTT CALGELLLTVYWGTQFTDKLIF
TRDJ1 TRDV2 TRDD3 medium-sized TGTGCCTGTGACCCCCGAATCGACTGGGGGACTAACACCGATAAACTCATCTTT CACDPRIDWGTNTDKLIF
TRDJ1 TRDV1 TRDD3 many TGTGCTCTTGGGGAAATACAATCACAAGGGGGTTGGGGGATGCTATACACCGATAAACTCATCTTT CALGEIQSQGGWGMLYTDKLIF
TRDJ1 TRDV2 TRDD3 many TGTGCCTGTGACACTGTTGGGCTGGGGGATCAGTACACCGATAAACTCATCTTT CACDTVGLGDQYTDKLIF
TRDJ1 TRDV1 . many TGTGCTCTTGGGGACCACCATTACTGTGTAATACCTGCGGCTGATAAACTCATCTTT CALGDHHYCVIPAADKLIF
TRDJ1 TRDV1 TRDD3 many TGTGCTCTTGGGGATCCTTTTCCGATTCCTGAAGCTGGGGGTTTAGCGGGCGATAAACTCATCTTT CALGDPFPIPEAGGLAGDKLIF
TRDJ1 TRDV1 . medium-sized TGTGCTCTTGGGGAACCCCAGTTCCGTACCCCTCAACTCATCTTT CALGEPQFRTPQLIF
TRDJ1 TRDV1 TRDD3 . TGTGCTCTTGGGCCTCCGGCTGACTGGGGGATACCGGCCGATAAACTCATCTTT CALGPPADWGIPADKLIF
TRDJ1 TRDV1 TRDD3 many TGTGCTCTTGGGGAATTAGGTCCCTACAGGACCTTCTGGGGGATCAGACCGACTCTTCCTTCGTACACCGATAAACTCATCTTT CALGELGPYRTFWGIRPTLPSYTDKLIF
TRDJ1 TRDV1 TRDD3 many TGTGCTCTTGGGGAATTTTTTCCGTTTTCCTACGTGGGGGGATACGTAGCCACCGATAAACTCATCTTT CALGEFFPFSYVGGYVATDKLIF
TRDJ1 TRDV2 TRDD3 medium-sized TGTGCCTGTGACACCTCCTCTTCCAACGGAAGGGTGGGGGATATGCCCCACACCGATAAACTCATCTTT CACDTSSSNGRVGDMPHTDKLIF
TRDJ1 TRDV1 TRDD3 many TGTGCTCTTGGGGAAGCCTACCCCCACTGGGGGATACGGCGAGCGCTCATCTTT CALGEAYPHWGIRRALIF
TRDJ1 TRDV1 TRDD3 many TGTGCTCTCCTATCGTACTGGGGGATACGCGGCGCTACCGATAAACTCATCTTT CALLSYWGIRGATDKLIF
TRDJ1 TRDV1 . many TGTGCTCTTGGGGAAAGGCCCCCCCTCACTTCTCCTACTGGAGGCTCAAGGCGCCCCGATAAACTCATCTTT CALGERPPLTSPTGGSRRPDKLIF
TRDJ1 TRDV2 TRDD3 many TGTGCCTGTGATCGACTGGGGGATTTCACCGATAAACTCATCTTT CACDRLGDFTDKLIF
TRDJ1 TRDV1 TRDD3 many TGTGCTCTTGGGGAAAGGGGGGGATCTTGGTACACCGATAAACTCATCTTT CALGERGGSWYTDKLIF
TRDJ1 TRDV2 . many TGTGCCTGTGACTCTCTGGCCCAATCGTCTGGGGAGTACACCGATAAACTCATCTTT CACDSLAQSSGEYTDKLIF
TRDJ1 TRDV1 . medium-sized TGTGCTCTTGGGGAACCGTCCCGCCCGTATTCATGGTACACCGATAAACTCATCTTT CALGEPSRPYSWYTDKLIF
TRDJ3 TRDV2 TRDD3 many TGTGCCTGTGACAAGCAAGGTCGGCATCACCAGCTCGTGGCTGGGGGATACTCCCTTACGCCCTGGGACACCCGACAGATGTTTTTC CACDKQGRHHQLVAGGYSLTPWDTRQMFF